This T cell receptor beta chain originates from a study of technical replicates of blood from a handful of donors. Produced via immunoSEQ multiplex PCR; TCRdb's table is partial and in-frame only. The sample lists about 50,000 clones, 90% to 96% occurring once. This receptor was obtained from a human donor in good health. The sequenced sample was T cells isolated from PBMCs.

This CDR3 reads CASSLWDSTDTQYF. CDR3 in DNA: TGCGCCAGCAGCTTATGGGACAGTACAGATACGCAGTATTTT. The chain employs TRBV5-1 and TRBJ2-3; 7 bases fit TRBD1. V dropped 2 bases and J dropped 3; count of bases not matched to a gene: 3. CDR3 length equals 14 residues. CDR1 is SGHRS and CDR2 is YFSETQ in the germline V gene.